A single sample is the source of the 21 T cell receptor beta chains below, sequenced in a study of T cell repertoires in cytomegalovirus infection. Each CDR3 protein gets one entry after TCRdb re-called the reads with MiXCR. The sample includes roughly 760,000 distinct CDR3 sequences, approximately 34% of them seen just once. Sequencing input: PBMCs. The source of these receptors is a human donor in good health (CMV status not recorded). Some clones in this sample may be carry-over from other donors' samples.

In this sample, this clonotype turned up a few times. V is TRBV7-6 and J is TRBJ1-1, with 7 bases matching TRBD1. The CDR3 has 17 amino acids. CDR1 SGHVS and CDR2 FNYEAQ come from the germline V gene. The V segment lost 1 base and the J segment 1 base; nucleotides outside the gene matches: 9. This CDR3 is CASSLGIRGGGNTEAFF. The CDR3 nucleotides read TGTGCCAGCAGCTTAGGTATCAGGGGGGGAGGGAACACTGAAGCTTTCTTT.

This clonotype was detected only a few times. This CDR3 reads CATSSTINLGDGYTF. CDR3 in DNA: TGTGCCACCAGCAGTACTATAAACCTCGGGGATGGCTACACCTTC. This chain uses TRBV15 with TRBJ1-2; D unclear. V was cut by 3 bases and J by 6 bases, with 17 bases left in between. Germline values: CDR1 LNHNV, CDR2 YYDKDF (reference sequence). The CDR3 is 15 amino acids.

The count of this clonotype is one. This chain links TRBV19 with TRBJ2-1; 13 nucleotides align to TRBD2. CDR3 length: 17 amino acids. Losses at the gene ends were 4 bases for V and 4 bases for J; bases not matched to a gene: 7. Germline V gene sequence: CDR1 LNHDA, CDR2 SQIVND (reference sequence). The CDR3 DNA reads TGTGCCAGTAGTAACCTGAAGACTAGCGGGGGGTACAATGAGCAGTTCTTC. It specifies CASSNLKTSGGYNEQFF.

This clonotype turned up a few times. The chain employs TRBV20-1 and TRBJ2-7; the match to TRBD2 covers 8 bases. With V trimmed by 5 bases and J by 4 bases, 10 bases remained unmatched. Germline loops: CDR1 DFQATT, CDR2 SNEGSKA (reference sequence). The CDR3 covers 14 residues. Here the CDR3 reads CSALPGTRGYEQYF. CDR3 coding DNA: TGCAGTGCTCTCCCTGGGACTAGAGGTTACGAGCAGTACTTC.

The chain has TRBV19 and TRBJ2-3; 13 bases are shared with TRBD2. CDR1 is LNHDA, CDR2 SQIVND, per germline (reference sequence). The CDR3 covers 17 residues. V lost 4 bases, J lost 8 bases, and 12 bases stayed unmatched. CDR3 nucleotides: TGTGCCAGTAGTACCACTAGCGGGAGGGGCACGTTAGGTACGCAGTATTTT. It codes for CASSTTSGRGTLGTQYF.

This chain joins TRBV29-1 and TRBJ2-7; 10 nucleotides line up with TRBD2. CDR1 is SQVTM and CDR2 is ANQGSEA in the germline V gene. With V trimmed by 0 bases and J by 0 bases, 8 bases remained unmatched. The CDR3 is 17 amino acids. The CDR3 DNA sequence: TGCAGCGTTGAAGATCTAGCGGGAGACCCAAGCTCCTACGAGCAGTACTTC. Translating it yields CSVEDLAGDPSSYEQYF.

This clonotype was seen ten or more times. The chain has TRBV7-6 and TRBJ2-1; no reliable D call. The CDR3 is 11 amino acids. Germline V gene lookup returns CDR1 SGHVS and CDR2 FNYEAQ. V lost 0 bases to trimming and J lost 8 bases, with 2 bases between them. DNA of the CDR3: TGTGCCAGCAGCTTAGCAGATGAGCAGTTCTTC. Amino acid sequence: CASSLADEQFF. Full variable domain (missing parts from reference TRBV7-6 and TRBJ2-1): GAGVSQSPRYKVTKRGQDVALRCDPISGHVSLYWYRQALGQGPEFLTYFNYEAQQDKSGLPNDRFSAERPEGSISTLTIQRTEQRDSAMYRCASSLADEQFFGPGTRLTVL.

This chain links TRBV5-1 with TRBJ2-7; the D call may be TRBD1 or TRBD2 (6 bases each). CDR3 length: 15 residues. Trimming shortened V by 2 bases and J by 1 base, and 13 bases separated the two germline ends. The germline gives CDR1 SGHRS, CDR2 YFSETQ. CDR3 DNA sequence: TGCGCCAGCAGCTTCTCCGGGGGCCCTTCCTACGAGCAGTACTTC. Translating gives CASSFSGGPSYEQYF.

CDR3 loop: CASSLEWAKNIQYF. The CDR3 DNA sequence: TGTGCCAGCAGTTTAGAGTGGGCCAAAAACATTCAGTACTTC. This sequence joins TRBV28 and TRBJ2-4; D gene uncertain. The CDR3 is made up of 14 amino acids. Per the germline V gene, CDR1 is MDHEN and CDR2 is SYDVKM. Trimming took 2 bases from V and 1 from J, leaving 6 bases between them.

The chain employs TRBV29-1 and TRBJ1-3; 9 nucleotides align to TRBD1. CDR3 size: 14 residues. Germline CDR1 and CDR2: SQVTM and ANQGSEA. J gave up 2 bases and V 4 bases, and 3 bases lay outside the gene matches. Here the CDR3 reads CSVVGQGAGNTIYF. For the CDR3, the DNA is TGCAGCGTTGTGGGACAGGGTGCTGGAAACACCATATATTTT. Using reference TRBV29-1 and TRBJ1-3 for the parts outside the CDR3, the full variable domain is SAVISQKPSRDICQRGTSLTIQCQVDSQVTMMFWYRQQPGQSLTLIATANQGSEATYESGFVIDKFPISRPNLTFSTLTVSNMSPEDSSIYLCSVVGQGAGNTIYFGEGSWLTVV.

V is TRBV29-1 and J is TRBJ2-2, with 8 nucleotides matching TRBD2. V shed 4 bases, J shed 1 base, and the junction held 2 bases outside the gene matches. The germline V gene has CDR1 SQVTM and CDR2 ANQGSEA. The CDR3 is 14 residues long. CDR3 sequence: CSVGAGGNTGELFF. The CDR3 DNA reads TGCAGCGTTGGGGCGGGAGGGAACACCGGGGAGCTGTTTTTT.

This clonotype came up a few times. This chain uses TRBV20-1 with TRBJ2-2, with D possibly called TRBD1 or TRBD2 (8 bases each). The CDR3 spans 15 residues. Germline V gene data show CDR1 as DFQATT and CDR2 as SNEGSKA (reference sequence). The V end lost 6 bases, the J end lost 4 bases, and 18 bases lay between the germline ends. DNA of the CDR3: TGCAGTGCCTGCCAGCGGGGGACAGGCACCGGGGAGCTGTTTTTT. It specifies CSACQRGTGTGELFF.

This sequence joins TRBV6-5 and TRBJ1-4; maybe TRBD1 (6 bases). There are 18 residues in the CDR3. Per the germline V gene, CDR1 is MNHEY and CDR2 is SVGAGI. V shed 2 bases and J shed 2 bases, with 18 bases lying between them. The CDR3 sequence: CASSYRAGDLLTNEKLFF. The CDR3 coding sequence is TGTGCCAGCAGTTACCGGGCAGGGGATCTATTGACTAATGAAAAACTGTTTTTT.

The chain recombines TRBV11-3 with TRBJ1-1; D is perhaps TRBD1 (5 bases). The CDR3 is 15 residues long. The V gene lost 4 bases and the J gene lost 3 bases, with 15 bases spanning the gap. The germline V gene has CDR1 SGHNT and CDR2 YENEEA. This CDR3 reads CASSYPLGGYTEAFF. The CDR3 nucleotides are TGTGCCAGCAGCTACCCCCTCGGGGGATACACTGAAGCTTTCTTT.

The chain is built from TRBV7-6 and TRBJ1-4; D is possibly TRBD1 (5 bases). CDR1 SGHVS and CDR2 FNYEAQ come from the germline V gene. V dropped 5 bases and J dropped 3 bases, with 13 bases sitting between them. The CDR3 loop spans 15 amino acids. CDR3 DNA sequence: TGTGCCAGCAGCGGTGGTGGGGGTTCTAATGAAAAACTGTTTTTT. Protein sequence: CASSGGGGSNEKLFF. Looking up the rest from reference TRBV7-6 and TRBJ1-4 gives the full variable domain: GAGVSQSPRYKVTKRGQDVALRCDPISGHVSLYWYRQALGQGPEFLTYFNYEAQQDKSGLPNDRFSAERPEGSISTLTIQRTEQRDSAMYRCASSGGGGSNEKLFFGSGTQLSVL.

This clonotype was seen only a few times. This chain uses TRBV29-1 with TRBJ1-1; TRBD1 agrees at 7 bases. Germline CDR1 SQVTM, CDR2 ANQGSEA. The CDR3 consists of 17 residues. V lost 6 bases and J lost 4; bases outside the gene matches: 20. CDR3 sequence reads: CSVKIGTVLAGGTEAFF. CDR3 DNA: TGCAGCGTAAAAATTGGGACAGTCTTGGCCGGGGGCACTGAAGCTTTCTTT. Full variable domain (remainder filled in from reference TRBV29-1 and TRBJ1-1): SAVISQKPSRDICQRGTSLTIQCQVDSQVTMMFWYRQQPGQSLTLIATANQGSEATYESGFVIDKFPISRPNLTFSTLTVSNMSPEDSSIYLCSVKIGTVLAGGTEAFFGQGTRLTVV.

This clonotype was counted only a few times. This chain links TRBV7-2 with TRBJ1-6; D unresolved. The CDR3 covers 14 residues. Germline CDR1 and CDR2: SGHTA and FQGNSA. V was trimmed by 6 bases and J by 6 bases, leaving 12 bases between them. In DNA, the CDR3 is TGTGCCAGCAGTTCCAAGCGGGCTAATTCACCCCTCCACTTT. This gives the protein CASSSKRANSPLHF.

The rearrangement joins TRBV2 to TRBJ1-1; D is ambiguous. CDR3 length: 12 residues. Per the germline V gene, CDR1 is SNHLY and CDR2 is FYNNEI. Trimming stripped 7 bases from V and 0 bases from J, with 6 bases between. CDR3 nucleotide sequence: TGTGCCAGCAATCGGTTGAACACTGAAGCTTTCTTT. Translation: CASNRLNTEAFF.

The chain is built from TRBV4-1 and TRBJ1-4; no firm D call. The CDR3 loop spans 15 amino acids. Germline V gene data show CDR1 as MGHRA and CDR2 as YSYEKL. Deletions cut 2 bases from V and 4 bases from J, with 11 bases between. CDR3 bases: TGCGCCAGCAGCCAACTGGAAGACTTTAATGAAAAACTGTTTTTT. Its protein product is CASSQLEDFNEKLFF.

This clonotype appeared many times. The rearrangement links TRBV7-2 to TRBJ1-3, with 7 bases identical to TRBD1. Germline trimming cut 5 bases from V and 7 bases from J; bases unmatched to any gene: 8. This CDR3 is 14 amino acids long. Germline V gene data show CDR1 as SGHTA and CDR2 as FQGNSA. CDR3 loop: CASSQGGSKNTIYF. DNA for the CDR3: TGTGCCAGCAGCCAAGGGGGCTCAAAGAACACCATATATTTT.

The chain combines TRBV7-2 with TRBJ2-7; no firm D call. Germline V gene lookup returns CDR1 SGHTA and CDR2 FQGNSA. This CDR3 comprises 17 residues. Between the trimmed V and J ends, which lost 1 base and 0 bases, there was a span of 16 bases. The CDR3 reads CASSLEQSGFLSYEQYF. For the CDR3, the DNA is TGTGCCAGCAGCTTAGAGCAGTCTGGGTTCCTCTCCTACGAGCAGTACTTC. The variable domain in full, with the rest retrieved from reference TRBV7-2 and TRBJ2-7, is GAGVSQSPSNKVTEKGKDVELRCDPISGHTALYWYRQSLGQGLEFLIYFQGNSAPDKSGLPSDRFSAERTGGSVSTLTIQRTQQEDSAVYLCASSLEQSGFLSYEQYFGPGTRLTVT.